These 18 T cell receptor beta chains came from one sample sequenced in a study of blood T cell repertoires in COVID-19. The protocol was immunoSEQ multiplex PCR, while the TCRdb copy is restricted to in-frame clones and leaves out a portion. In the table there are about 74,000 clones, just over 85% of which are singletons. Sequenced material: peripheral blood. These receptors all come from a woman over 75 with active or convalescent COVID-19.

This chain links TRBV7-6 with TRBJ2-1, with D possibly matching TRBD2 (6 bases). Deletions cut 3 bases from V and 2 bases from J, with 17 bases between. CDR1 is SGHVS and CDR2 is FNYEAQ in the germline V gene. The CDR3 is made up of 17 amino acids. CDR3 DNA sequence: TGTGCCAGCAGCTTCCTTAGCGGCGGAGCCGCCTACAATGAGCAGTTCTTC. This encodes CASSFLSGGAAYNEQFF.

The chain employs TRBV6-2 or TRBV6-3 and TRBJ1-5; maybe TRBD1 (5 bases). Germline CDR1 MNHEY, CDR2 SVGEGT. V lost 5 bases and J 1 base, leaving 12 bases between the germline ends. This CDR3 is 15 amino acids long. The CDR3: CASSHGGLSNQPQHF. CDR3 DNA sequence: TGTGCCAGCAGTCACGGGGGGTTGAGCAATCAGCCCCAGCATTTT.

The chain carries TRBV7-2 and TRBJ1-4; D ambiguous. The germline V gene has CDR1 SGHTA and CDR2 FQGNSA. The V gene lost 1 base and the J gene lost 3 bases, with 9 bases spanning the gap. The CDR3 totals 15 residues. The CDR3 DNA reads TGTGCCAGCAGCTTAGTGGCCGGGGCTAATGAAAAACTGTTTTTT. Translating it yields CASSLVAGANEKLFF.

This chain links TRBV11-2 with TRBJ1-6; TRBD1 is a possible D gene (5 bases). The germline V and J ends were trimmed by 5 bases and 4 bases, with 9 bases remaining between them. CDR1 and CDR2 from the germline V gene are SGHAT and FQNNGV. CDR3 size: 14 residues. The CDR3 region has the DNA TGTGCCAGCAGCATGGACAATTATAATTCACCCCTCCACTTT. Its protein product is CASSMDNYNSPLHF.

J is TRBJ2-7 and V is TRBV9; no clear D gene. CDR1 SGDLS and CDR2 YYNGEE come from the germline V gene. Trimming stripped 2 bases from V and 2 bases from J, with 11 bases between. The CDR3 has 14 amino acids. The CDR3 DNA is TGTGCCAGCAGCGTGGGCATTGCAGCCTACGAGCAGTACTTC. Translated: CASSVGIAAYEQYF. Drawing the rest from reference TRBV9 and TRBJ2-7, the complete variable domain is DSGVTQTPKHLITATGQRVTLRCSPRSGDLSVYWYQQSLDQGLQFLIQYYNGEERAKGNILERFSAQQFPDLHSELNLSSLELGDSALYFCASSVGIAAYEQYFGPGTRLTVT.

This chain connects TRBV15 to TRBJ1-1, with no clear D. In germline, CDR1 is LNHNV, CDR2 YYDKDF (reference sequence). The V and J ends lost 0 bases and 5 bases respectively, with 10 bases between them. This CDR3 spans 14 amino acids. The CDR3 region is CATSRDKYGTEAFF. DNA for the CDR3: TGTGCCACCAGCAGAGACAAGTACGGGACTGAAGCTTTCTTT.

This clone appeared a few times. This chain links TRBV2 with TRBJ1-3, with D possibly being TRBD1 (5 bases). Trimming removed 10 bases from V and 1 base from J, with 14 bases in between. Germline values: CDR1 SNHLY, CDR2 FYNNEI. The CDR3 spans 14 residues. The CDR3 bases are TGTGCCACGGGCAGGGTGTCATCTGGAAACACCATATATTTT. Protein: CATGRVSSGNTIYF.

For the CDR3, the DNA is TGTGCCAGCAGCTTAGGCGGGGGGCCAGGGGATACGCAGTATTTT. Translation: CASSLGGGPGDTQYF. This chain uses TRBV7-2 with TRBJ2-3; 8 bases are shared with TRBD2. Germline V gene data show CDR1 as SGHTA and CDR2 as FQGNSA. The CDR3 has 15 amino acids. V was pared by 1 base and J by 6 bases, with 6 bases of the junction left unmatched.

The J gene is TRBJ2-1, the V gene TRBV6-1, with 8 bases aligning to TRBD1. Germline V lookup: CDR1 MNHNS, CDR2 SASEGT. The junction had 12 bases not matched to a gene; V was cut back by 7 bases and J by 7 bases. This CDR3 comprises 15 residues. The CDR3 loop reads CASNSGQDAENEQFF. CDR3 DNA sequence: TGTGCCAGCAACTCGGGACAGGACGCCGAAAATGAGCAGTTCTTC.

J is TRBJ1-3 and V is TRBV5-1, with a tentative D call TRBD1 (5 bases). Per germline, CDR1 SGHRS and CDR2 YFSETQ. V was trimmed by 0 bases and J by 1 base, leaving 14 bases between them. This CDR3 has 17 residues. This CDR3 is CASSLGGRTGSGNTIYF. CDR3 bases: TGCGCCAGCAGCTTGGGGGGCCGGACCGGTTCTGGAAACACCATATATTTT.

V and J are TRBV7-2 and TRBJ2-5, with a tentative D call TRBD1 (7 bases). The CDR3 runs to 15 residues. The V gene's germline CDR1 is SGHTA and CDR2 FQGNSA. V was cut by 1 base and J by 5 bases, with 14 bases left in between. DNA of the CDR3: TGTGCCAGCAGCTTAGGGCAGGGGGGCTTGGAGACCCAGTACTTC. This sequence encodes CASSLGQGGLETQYF.

Concerning this clone itself: One end of the junction does not line up with germline, which may come from a read error. This chain connects TRBV19 to TRBJ1-1, with 8 positions matching TRBD1. CDR1 LNHDA and CDR2 SQIVND come from the germline V gene (reference sequence). This CDR3 is 13 amino acids long. The CDR3 region is CASSVDRGQVAFF. The CDR3 region has the DNA TGTGCCAGTAGTGTAGACAGGGGTCAAGTAGCTTTCTTT.

The J gene is TRBJ1-1, the V gene TRBV11-3; tentative D call: TRBD1 (5 bases). The CDR3 runs 14 residues. Trimming left V 2 bases short and J 0 bases short, with 7 bases between. Looked up from germline, CDR1 is SGHNT and CDR2 is YENEEA. CDR3 sequence (DNA): TGTGCCAGCAGCTTATCAGGGTTGAACACTGAAGCTTTCTTT. Translating gives CASSLSGLNTEAFF.

V usage is TRBV3-1 (or the pseudogene TRBV3-2) and J usage is TRBJ2-7, with a tentative D call TRBD1 (5 bases). This CDR3 region has 13 residues. The V and J ends lost 0 bases and 9 bases respectively, with 12 bases between them. Germline CDR1 reads LGHDT; CDR2 reads YNNKEL (reference sequence). The CDR3, as DNA: TGTGCCAGCAGCCAAGAAATGGGGCCGACGCAGTACTTC. Its protein is CASSQEMGPTQYF.

This sequence joins TRBV5-1 and TRBJ1-1; D perhaps matches TRBD1 (5 bases). This CDR3 has 14 residues. The germline V gene has CDR1 SGHRS and CDR2 YFSETQ. The V end was cut by 4 bases, the J end by 4 bases, with 14 bases between. The CDR3 reads CASSTLGARTEAFF. For the CDR3, the DNA is TGCGCCAGCAGCACCTTAGGGGCGCGCACTGAAGCTTTCTTT.

J is TRBJ2-5 and V is TRBV6-5; no clear D. This CDR3 contains 13 residues. Trimming left V 6 bases short and J 4 bases short, with 12 bases between. The germline CDR1 and CDR2 sequences are MNHEY and SVGAGI. The CDR3 nucleotides read TGTGCCAGCAGGACCCCGGGTCGAGAGACCCAGTACTTC. This sequence encodes CASRTPGRETQYF.

In regard to this clone: A read error may produce the germline difference seen at one junction end. V and J are TRBV6-1 and TRBJ1-5; 9 nucleotides match TRBD1. CDR3 length: 15 amino acids. Germline lookup yields CDR1 MNHNS and CDR2 SASEGT. CDR3 loop: CASSERDRDNRPQHF. The CDR3 nucleotides read TGTGCCAGCAGTGAACGGGACAGGGACAATCGGCCCCAGCATTTT.

The chain recombines TRBV19 with TRBJ2-7; D is perhaps TRBD1 (6 bases). V gave up 8 bases and J gave up 2 bases, with 10 bases separating them. CDR3 length: 12 residues. The germline V gene encodes CDR1 LNHDA and CDR2 SQIVND (reference sequence). The CDR3 is CASGQSPYEQYF. In DNA form, the CDR3 reads TGTGCCAGTGGACAGTCCCCCTACGAGCAGTACTTC.